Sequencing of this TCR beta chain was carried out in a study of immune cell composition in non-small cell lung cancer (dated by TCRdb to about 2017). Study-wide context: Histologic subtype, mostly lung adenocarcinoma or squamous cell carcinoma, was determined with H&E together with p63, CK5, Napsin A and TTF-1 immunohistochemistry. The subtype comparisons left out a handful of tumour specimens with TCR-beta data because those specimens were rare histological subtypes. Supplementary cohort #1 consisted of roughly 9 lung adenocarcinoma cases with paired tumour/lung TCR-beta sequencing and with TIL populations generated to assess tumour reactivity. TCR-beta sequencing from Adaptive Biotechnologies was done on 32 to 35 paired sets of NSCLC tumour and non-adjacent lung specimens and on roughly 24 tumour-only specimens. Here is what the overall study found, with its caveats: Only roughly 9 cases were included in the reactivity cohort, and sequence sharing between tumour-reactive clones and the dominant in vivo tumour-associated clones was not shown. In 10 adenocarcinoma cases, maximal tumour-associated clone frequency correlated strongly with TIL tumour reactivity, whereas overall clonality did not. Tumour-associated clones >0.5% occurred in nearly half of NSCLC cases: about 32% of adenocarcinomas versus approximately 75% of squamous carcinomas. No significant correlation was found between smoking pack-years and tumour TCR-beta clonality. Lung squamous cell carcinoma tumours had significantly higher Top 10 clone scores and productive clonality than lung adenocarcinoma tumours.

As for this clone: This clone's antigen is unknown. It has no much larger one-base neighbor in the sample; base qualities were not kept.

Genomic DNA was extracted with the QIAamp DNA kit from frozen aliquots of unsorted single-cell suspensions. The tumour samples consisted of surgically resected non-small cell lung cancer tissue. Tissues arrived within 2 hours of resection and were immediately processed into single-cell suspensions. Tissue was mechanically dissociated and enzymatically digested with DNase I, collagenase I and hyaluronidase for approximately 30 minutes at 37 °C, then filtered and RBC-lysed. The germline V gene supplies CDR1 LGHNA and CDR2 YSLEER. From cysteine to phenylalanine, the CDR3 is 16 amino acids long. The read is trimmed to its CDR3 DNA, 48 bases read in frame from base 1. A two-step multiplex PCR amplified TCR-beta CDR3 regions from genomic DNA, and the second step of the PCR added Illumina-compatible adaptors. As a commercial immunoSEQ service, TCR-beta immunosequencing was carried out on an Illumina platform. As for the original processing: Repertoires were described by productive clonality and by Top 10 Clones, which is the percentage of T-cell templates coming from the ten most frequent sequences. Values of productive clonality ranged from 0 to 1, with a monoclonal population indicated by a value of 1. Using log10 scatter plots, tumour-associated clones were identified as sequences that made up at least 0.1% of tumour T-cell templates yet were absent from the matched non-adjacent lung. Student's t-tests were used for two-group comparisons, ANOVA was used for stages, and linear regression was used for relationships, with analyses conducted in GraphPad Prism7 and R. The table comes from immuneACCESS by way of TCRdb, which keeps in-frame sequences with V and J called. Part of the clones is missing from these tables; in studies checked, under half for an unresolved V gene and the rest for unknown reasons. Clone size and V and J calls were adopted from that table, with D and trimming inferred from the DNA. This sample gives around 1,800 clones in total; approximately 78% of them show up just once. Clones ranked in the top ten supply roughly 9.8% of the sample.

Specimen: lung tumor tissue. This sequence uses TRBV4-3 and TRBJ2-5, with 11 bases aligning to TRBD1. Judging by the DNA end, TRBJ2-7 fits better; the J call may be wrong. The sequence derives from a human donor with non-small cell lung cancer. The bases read TGCGCCAGCAGCCACGACGTCGGACAGGGGGCGTTCGAGCAGTACTTC. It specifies CASSHDVGQGAFEQYF.